This T cell receptor (beta chain) was obtained from a study of control samples from healthy donors and cancer patients. CDR1 is MNHNS, CDR2 SASEGT, per germline. Unmatched junction bases numbered 4, after V lost 0 bases and J lost 7 bases. This CDR3 comprises 15 residues. Sequenced by immunoSEQ multiplex PCR; TCRdb stores in-frame clones only, minus some. Of approximately 190,000 clones in the sample, about 90% were seen once. The clonotype originates from a man younger than 45 in good health. This chain joins TRBV6-1 and TRBJ2-1, with 9 bases identical to TRBD2. The sample taken for sequencing was blood. The CDR3 DNA reads as TGTGCCAGCAGTGAAGCGGCGGGGGGGCCAAATGAGCAGTTCTTC. This translates into CASSEAAGGPNEQFF.